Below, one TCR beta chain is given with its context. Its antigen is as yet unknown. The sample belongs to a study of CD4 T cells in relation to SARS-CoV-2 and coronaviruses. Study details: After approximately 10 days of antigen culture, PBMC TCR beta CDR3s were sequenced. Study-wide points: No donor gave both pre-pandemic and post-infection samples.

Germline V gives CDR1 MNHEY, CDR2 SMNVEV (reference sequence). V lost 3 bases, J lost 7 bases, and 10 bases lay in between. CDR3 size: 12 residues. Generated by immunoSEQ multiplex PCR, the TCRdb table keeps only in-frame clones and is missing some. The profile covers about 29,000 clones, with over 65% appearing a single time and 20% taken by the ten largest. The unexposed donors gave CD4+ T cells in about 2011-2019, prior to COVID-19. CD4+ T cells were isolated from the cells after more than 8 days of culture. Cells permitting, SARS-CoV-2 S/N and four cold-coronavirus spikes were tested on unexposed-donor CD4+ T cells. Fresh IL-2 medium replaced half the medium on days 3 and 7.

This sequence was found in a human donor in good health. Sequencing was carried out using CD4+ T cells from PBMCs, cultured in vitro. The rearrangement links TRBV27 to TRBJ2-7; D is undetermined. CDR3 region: CASSFPGREQYF. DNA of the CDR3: TGTGCCAGCAGTTTCCCGGGTAGGGAGCAGTACTTC.